This T cell receptor beta chain was identified during a study of shared clonotypes between healthy human individuals. CDR3 size: 14 residues. Terminally differentiated effector memory CD45RA+ cells were excluded from the naive CD8 cells, which were CD45RO-negative and positively selected for CCR7. General study points: Sampling used blood alone; tissue repertoires probably differ.

A word on this clone: Its antigen is not identified.

TCRdb's copy holds only in-frame clones and misses some; the assay was immunoSEQ multiplex PCR. Of about 580,000 clones listed, roughly 98% are singletons. Sequenced input: naive CD8+ T cells sorted from blood. The TCR sequence derives from a man aged 30 to 45 in good health. The chain is built from TRBV21-1 and TRBJ2-5; the D call TRBD2 from the table was never checked on the DNA. TRBV21-1 represents a pseudogene. For the CDR3, the DNA is TGTGCCAGCAGCAGCCCGGGACTTGAAGAGACCCAGTACTTC. It is translated as CASSSPGLEETQYF.